These 20 T cell receptor beta chains came from one sample sequenced in a study of cytomegalovirus exposure and HLA in healthy donors. PCR employed 60 Vbeta and 13 Jbeta primers. The data were produced by immunoSEQ multiplex PCR, yet TCRdb's version contains in-frame clones alone and is incomplete. The sample consists of around 130,000 clones, about 79% of them appearing once. The specimen sequenced was PBMCs. These receptors came from a man aged 18 to 30 in good health and CMV-seronegative.

This clone was detected a few times. The gene calls are TRBV27 and TRBJ1-2, with 8 bases aligning to TRBD1. CDR1 and CDR2 from the germline V gene are MNHEY and SMNVEV (reference sequence). The V gene end was trimmed by 5 bases and the J gene end by 3 bases; junction bases not matched to a gene: 5. The CDR3 consists of 14 residues. CDR3 sequence: CASSLTGEDYGYTF. The CDR3 DNA reads as TGTGCCAGCAGTCTGACAGGGGAAGACTATGGCTACACCTTC.

This rearrangement joins TRBV4-3 to TRBJ2-3; possibly TRBD2 for D (7 bases). The germline CDR1 and CDR2 sequences are LGHNA and YSLEER. CDR3 size: 16 residues. V lost 1 base to trimming and J lost 4 bases, with 15 bases between them. CDR3 coding DNA: TGCGCCAGCAGCCAAGGAGCCACAGGGAGGGCAGATACGCAGTATTTT. Its protein product is CASSQGATGRADTQYF.

V is TRBV11-2 and J is TRBJ1-1; 8 bases align to TRBD1. The CDR3 runs to 14 residues. The trim removed 4 bases at V and 1 base at J, leaving 2 bases unmatched. The V gene's germline CDR1 is SGHAT and CDR2 FQNNGV. The CDR3 sequence: CASSSGTGNTEAFF. CDR3 DNA sequence: TGTGCCAGCAGCTCCGGGACAGGGAACACTGAAGCTTTCTTT.

Turning to this clone: Other DNA variants within this sample encode the same CDR3. This chain uses TRBV7-3 with TRBJ2-7; D uncertain. CDR1 is SGHTA, CDR2 FQGTGA, per germline. The ends were cut back, 5 bases at V and 0 bases at J, with 8 bases in the middle. The CDR3 runs to 13 residues. This chain's CDR3 is CASSPPGSYEQYF. As DNA, the CDR3 is TGTGCCAGCAGCCCCCCCGGCTCCTACGAGCAGTACTTC.

J is TRBJ2-7 and V is TRBV6-1; a possible D gene is TRBD2 (6 bases). CDR1 and CDR2 (germline): MNHNS, SASEGT. Trimming left V 6 bases short and J 4 bases short, with 16 bases between. The CDR3 runs 14 residues. CDR3 loop: CASRSAGGNYEQYV. The DNA for the CDR3 is TGTGCCAGCAGGTCTGCTGGCGGGAATTACGAGCAGTACGTC.

This chain joins TRBV4-3 and TRBJ2-2; D not resolved. V lost 0 bases and J 4 bases, leaving 9 bases between the germline ends. CDR1 is LGHNA and CDR2 is YSLEER in the germline V gene. The CDR3 is 15 amino acids. The CDR3 sequence is CASSQERQITGELFF. The DNA for the CDR3 is TGCGCCAGCAGCCAAGAGAGGCAAATCACCGGGGAGCTGTTTTTT.

The chain recombines TRBV7-9 with TRBJ1-6, with 7 bases aligning to TRBD1. Germline assignment: CDR1 SEHNR and CDR2 FQNEAQ (reference sequence). The CDR3 length is 16 residues. V lost 4 bases, J lost 8 bases, and 11 bases stayed unmatched. In DNA, the CDR3 is TGTGCCAGCAGCTCGAAGGGGGCTAGCCGGGATTCACCCCTCCACTTT. This translates into CASSSKGASRDSPLHF.

The chain has TRBV20-1 and TRBJ1-1; 7 bases align to TRBD1. Germline trimming cut 6 bases from V and 5 bases from J; bases unmatched to any gene: 3. The germline V gene encodes CDR1 DFQATT and CDR2 SNEGSKA (reference sequence). The CDR3 spans 11 residues. As DNA, the CDR3 is TGCAGTGCGACAGGGTGGACTGAAGCTTTCTTT. Translation: CSATGWTEAFF.

The sample holds a few counts of this clone. The CDR3 loop reads CAWSLGFEAFF. The CDR3 DNA reads TGTGCCTGGAGCCTAGGATTCGAAGCTTTCTTT. This chain joins TRBV30 and TRBJ1-1, with unresolved D. This CDR3 spans 11 amino acids. Between the trimmed V and J ends, which lost 3 bases and 8 bases, there was a span of 10 bases. Germline V gene data show CDR1 as GTSNPN and CDR2 as SVGIG (reference sequence).

The chain carries TRBV7-9 and TRBJ1-5, with a possible D match to TRBD1 (5 bases). This CDR3 is built from 15 residues. The V gene's germline CDR1 is SEHNR and CDR2 FQNEAQ (reference sequence). V shed 6 bases and J shed 0 bases, with 12 bases lying between them. DNA of the CDR3: TGTGCCAGCAGACAGGACGGTAATAGCAATCAGCCCCAGCATTTT. The encoded protein is CASRQDGNSNQPQHF.

The chain carries TRBV29-1 and TRBJ2-2; maybe TRBD1 (6 bases). CDR1 SQVTM and CDR2 ANQGSEA come from the germline V gene. V was clipped by 6 bases and J by 4 bases, with 15 bases between them. The CDR3 length is 14 residues. The CDR3 here is CSVARDTGTGELFF. The CDR3 nucleotides read TGCAGCGTCGCCCGGGACACGGGCACCGGGGAGCTGTTTTTT.

The V and J genes are TRBV29-1 and TRBJ1-1; 7 bases align to TRBD1. The CDR3 totals 13 residues. V shed 7 bases and J 2 bases; nucleotides not matched to a gene: 7. Germline CDR1 is SQVTM and CDR2 is ANQGSEA. CDR3 amino acids: CSAPTGPNTEAFF. The CDR3 bases are TGCAGCGCCCCGACAGGGCCTAACACTGAAGCTTTCTTT.

CDR3 coding DNA: TGTGCCAGCAGTTACTCGACAGGGACCTACGAGCAGTACTTC. Its translation: CASSYSTGTYEQYF. The chain links TRBV6-5 to TRBJ2-7, with TRBD1 matching over 7 bases. Germline V gene sequence: CDR1 MNHEY, CDR2 SVGAGI. The CDR3 has 14 residues. The trim removed 0 bases at V and 2 bases at J, leaving 1 base unmatched.

The chain employs TRBV4-2 and TRBJ2-7, with D perhaps TRBD1 (5 bases). V was clipped by 0 bases and J by 3 bases, with 9 bases between them. This CDR3 contains 14 residues. Germline V gives CDR1 LGHNA, CDR2 YNFKEQ. CDR3 amino acids: CASSQDLDSYEQYF. In nucleotides, the CDR3 is TGTGCCAGCAGCCAAGATCTTGACAGCTACGAGCAGTACTTC.

Remarks on this clone: At one of its ends the junction is not consistent with the germline gene, which may arise from a read error. The V gene is TRBV7-9, the J gene TRBJ2-2, with TRBD2 identical over 10 bases. The CDR3 covers 15 residues. Germline V gene lookup returns CDR1 SEHNR and CDR2 FQNEAQ (reference sequence). The DNA for the CDR3 is TGTTCCACCAATACGGGACTAGCGAATACCGGGGAGCTGTTTTTT. Translating it yields CSTNTGLANTGELFF.

The chain has TRBV14 and TRBJ1-2, with 10 bases fitting TRBD1. Germline V gives CDR1 SGHDN, CDR2 FVKESK. The J segment lost 8 bases and the V segment lost 3 bases, leaving 12 bases of the junction unmatched. The CDR3 spans 16 residues. The CDR3 DNA sequence: TGTGCCAGCAGCCACGCGACAGGGGGCCTAACTATAGGCTACACCTTC. Protein sequence: CASSHATGGLTIGYTF. The full variable domain, completed using reference TRBV14 and TRBJ1-2, is EAGVTQFPSHSVIEKGQTVTLRCDPISGHDNLYWYRRVMGKEIKFLLHFVKESKQDESGMPNNRFLAERTGGTYSTLKVQPAELEDSGVYFCASSHATGGLTIGYTFGSGTRLTVV.

Concerning this clone: Other DNA variants within this sample encode the same CDR3. V usage is TRBV28 and J usage is TRBJ2-5; no reliable D call. Germline V gene sequence: CDR1 MDHEN, CDR2 SYDVKM. The CDR3 totals 12 residues. Trimming pared 5 bases from V and 2 bases from J, leaving 6 bases between. The CDR3 DNA is TGTGCCAGCAGTCCCCGGCAAGAGACCCAGTACTTC. It encodes CASSPRQETQYF.

The chain employs TRBV7-3 and TRBJ2-3; 8 nucleotides line up with TRBD1. The J segment lost 2 bases and the V segment lost 7 bases, leaving 8 bases of the junction unmatched. The CDR3 extends over 15 amino acids. Germline CDR1 is SGHTA and CDR2 is FQGTGA. The CDR3 reads CASTQGALPTDTQYF. CDR3 DNA: TGTGCCAGCACCCAGGGGGCGCTCCCCACAGATACGCAGTATTTT.

The chain joins TRBV28 to TRBJ2-7; possible D gene TRBD1, 6 bases. The CDR3 extends over 12 amino acids. The germline V and J ends were trimmed by 6 bases and 5 bases, with 11 bases remaining between them. The germline CDR1 and CDR2 sequences are MDHEN and SYDVKM. CDR3 in amino acids: CASSYEGDEQYF. The CDR3 nucleotides are TGTGCCAGCAGCTACGAGGGGGACGAGCAGTACTTC.

This clone was counted only a few times. This rearrangement joins TRBV6-5 to TRBJ2-3; D might be TRBD1 (5 bases). V lost 4 bases and J lost 8, with 22 bases in between. CDR3 length equals 16 residues. The V gene's germline CDR1 is MNHEY and CDR2 SVGAGI. Here the CDR3 DNA reads TGTGCCAGCAGTTGGGGCAATGACCCGGACCGAGCTACGCAGTATTTT. Translating gives CASSWGNDPDRATQYF.